This T cell receptor beta chain derives from a study of T-cell memory formation after mild COVID-19. Study context: Largely, TCR clusters stayed within a single donor.

To note about this clonotype: Its specificity is not known.

Study-wide points: Among CD4+ contracting clones, most were CM and EM, and CD8+ ones EMRA.

Germline trimming cut 5 bases from V and 2 bases from J; bases unmatched to any gene: 12. CDR3 length: 19 residues. From the 5' RACE reads, TCRdb called clonotypes with MiXCR, one entry per CDR3 protein. The top ten hold roughly 13% of the sample, which has 100,000 to 150,000 distinct CDR3 sequences, about a sixth seen once. Sequenced sample: PBMCs or a T cell subset sorted from them (not recorded which). The receptor's source is an adult woman who had mild COVID-19 (a few samples of this study predate the infection). Cell type and time point are not known. This chain links TRBV12-3 or TRBV12-4 with TRBJ2-2; 12 bases match TRBD2. CDR3: CASSPRTSGNWFNTGELFF. CDR3 bases: TGTGCCAGCAGTCCCCGGACTAGCGGGAATTGGTTCAACACCGGGGAGCTGTTTTTT.